The next 25 T cell receptor beta chains were all read from a single sample in a study of T-cell memory formation after mild COVID-19. From the 5' RACE reads, TCRdb called clonotypes with MiXCR, one entry per CDR3 protein. Of just under 550,000 distinct CDR3 sequences in the sample, roughly 22% were seen once. Sequenced input: PBMCs or a T cell subset sorted from them (not recorded which). The receptors come from an adult woman who had mild COVID-19 (a few samples of this study predate the infection). Cell type and time point are not known.

The chain recombines TRBV4-3 with TRBJ2-1, with D perhaps TRBD2 (5 bases). The CDR3 contains 16 residues. CDR1 and CDR2 from the germline V gene are LGHNA and YSLEER. V gave up 4 bases and J gave up 0 bases, with 13 bases separating them. DNA for the CDR3: TGCGCCAGCAGCCCTAGGAGAGGGAGCTCCTACAATGAGCAGTTCTTC. The encoded protein is CASSPRRGSSYNEQFF.

This clonotype was detected a few times. This chain joins TRBV29-1 and TRBJ1-2; D might be TRBD1 (5 bases). This CDR3 is 12 amino acids long. Trimming shortened V by 8 bases and J by 4 bases, and 14 bases separated the two germline ends. Germline CDR1 is SQVTM and CDR2 is ANQGSEA. The CDR3 nucleotides are TGCAGCTCCGCTCAGGGCTCCTATGGCTACACCTTC. Translation: CSSAQGSYGYTF.

This clonotype was found a few times. The genes are TRBV5-1 and TRBJ1-1; weak D call: TRBD1 (6 bases). The germline CDR1 and CDR2 sequences are SGHRS and YFSETQ. The V end was cut by 4 bases, the J end by 3 bases, with 13 bases between. This CDR3 region has 14 residues. The CDR3 coding sequence is TGCGCCAGCAGCGAGGGGGGCGGGTACACTGAAGCTTTCTTT. Encoded protein: CASSEGGGYTEAFF.

The chain employs TRBV20-1 and TRBJ1-1, with unresolved D. Germline V gene lookup returns CDR1 DFQATT and CDR2 SNEGSKA (reference sequence). V gave up 0 bases and J gave up 3 bases, with 11 bases separating them. The CDR3 length is 14 residues. The CDR3 region has the DNA TGCAGTGCTAGAGATCGAGTAGTGTACACTGAAGCTTTCTTT. Translation: CSARDRVVYTEAFF.

This chain uses TRBV30 with TRBJ1-1; D possibly corresponds to TRBD1 (5 bases). The CDR3 totals 18 residues. Germline V gene sequence: CDR1 GTSNPN, CDR2 SVGIG (reference sequence). V gave up 0 bases and J gave up 3 bases, with 23 bases separating them. DNA for the CDR3: TGTGCCTGGAGTGTTATAGGGGCCTCAATGACAGATGACACTGAAGCTTTCTTT. Translating gives CAWSVIGASMTDDTEAFF.

The chain carries TRBV10-3 and TRBJ2-3; 14 positions agree with TRBD2. J was trimmed by 4 bases and V by 5 bases; bases with no gene match: 5. Germline loops: CDR1 ENHRY, CDR2 SYGVKD. CDR3 size: 16 residues. The CDR3 loop is CAISRTSGRTADTQYF. CDR3 coding DNA: TGTGCCATCAGTCGGACTAGCGGGAGGACGGCAGATACGCAGTATTTT.

This clonotype was detected only a few times. The V and J genes are TRBV7-6 and TRBJ1-6; D is possibly TRBD1 (6 bases). Germline V gene sequence: CDR1 SGHVS, CDR2 FNYEAQ. The ends were cut back, 3 bases at V and 11 bases at J, with 26 bases in the middle. The CDR3 sequence is 18 residues long. CDR3 sequence: CASSFTGGPTGGGAPLHF. The CDR3 DNA sequence: TGTGCCAGCAGCTTTACCGGGGGCCCGACTGGCGGTGGAGCACCCCTCCACTTT.

This clonotype was counted ten times or more. The chain uses TRBV3-1 and TRBJ2-2, with 9 bases lining up with TRBD1. V trimming: 4 bases; J trimming: 4 bases; junction bases outside the gene matches: 10. Looked up from germline, CDR1 is LGHDT and CDR2 is YNNKEL (reference sequence). CDR3 length: 17 amino acids. CDR3 sequence reads: CASSLYRDRAATGELFF. Written as DNA, the CDR3 is TGTGCCAGCAGCCTTTACCGGGACAGGGCGGCCACCGGGGAGCTGTTTTTT.

The genes are TRBV7-6 and TRBJ1-1; 7 nucleotides line up with TRBD1. CDR1 and CDR2 (germline): SGHVS, FNYEAQ. The CDR3 is 14 amino acids. Trimming removed 7 bases from V and 5 bases from J; junction bases left unmatched: 10. CDR3 residues: CASTKESRGTEAFF. In DNA form, the CDR3 reads TGTGCCAGCACGAAAGAGAGCAGGGGGACTGAAGCTTTCTTT.

This clonotype was seen more than once but under ten times. The chain employs TRBV7-6 and TRBJ2-2, with D perhaps TRBD2 (6 bases). This CDR3 comprises 16 residues. Trimming cost V 5 bases and J 5 bases, with 18 bases left between them. Germline V gene data show CDR1 as SGHVS and CDR2 as FNYEAQ. The CDR3 region has the DNA TGTGCCAGCAGCGAAGACGGAGGGTTGGTGACCGGGGAGCTGTTTTTT. This sequence encodes CASSEDGGLVTGELFF.

This clonotype was counted only a few times. V and J are TRBV24-1 and TRBJ2-2, with 12 bases lining up with TRBD1. Germline V gene data show CDR1 as KGHDR and CDR2 as SFDVKD. This CDR3 has 16 amino acids. Unmatched junction bases numbered 5, after V lost 3 bases and J lost 7 bases. The CDR3 nucleotides read TGTGCCACCAGTGATCCGGGACAGGGGGCTATCGGGGAGCTGTTTTTT. It codes for CATSDPGQGAIGELFF.

In this sample, this clonotype turned up many times. The chain carries TRBV3-1 and TRBJ2-7; D might be TRBD2 (5 bases). CDR1 LGHDT and CDR2 YNNKEL come from the germline V gene (reference sequence). The germline V and J ends were trimmed by 9 bases and 2 bases, with 11 bases remaining between them. There are 12 residues in the CDR3. The CDR3 DNA is TGTGCCAGAGGACTGGAGACCTACGAGCAGTACTTC. Its protein is CARGLETYEQYF.

This clonotype showed up just a few times. CDR3 nucleotides: TGTGCCAGCAGTGTGACCGGCCACTCTGGAAACACCATATATTTT. Residues: CASSVTGHSGNTIYF. J is TRBJ1-3 and V is TRBV6-1; D remains ambiguous. This CDR3 region has 15 residues. V lost 4 bases, J lost 0 bases, and 10 bases lay in between. CDR1 is MNHNS and CDR2 is SASEGT in the germline V gene.

This clonotype occurred a few times. The chain joins TRBV11-2 to TRBJ2-2, with TRBD2 as a possible D gene (6 bases). Germline CDR1 SGHAT, CDR2 FQNNGV. The V end lost 1 base, the J end lost 4 bases, and 16 bases lay between the germline ends. The CDR3 sequence is 17 residues long. CDR3: CASSLALRRDATGELFF. DNA for the CDR3: TGTGCCAGCAGCTTAGCCCTTAGGAGGGATGCCACCGGGGAGCTGTTTTTT.

This clonotype was counted a few times. The chain has TRBV11-2 and TRBJ2-1; 9 nucleotides line up with TRBD2. The CDR3 length is 16 residues. CDR1 is SGHAT, CDR2 FQNNGV, per germline. Trimming removed 0 bases from V and 4 bases from J; junction bases left unmatched: 4. CDR3 sequence: CASSLDLAGGYNEQFF. The CDR3 bases are TGTGCCAGCAGCTTAGATCTTGCGGGAGGGTACAATGAGCAGTTCTTC.

This clonotype was seen a few times. V gene TRBV29-1 combines with J gene TRBJ2-7; no definite D call. This CDR3 region has 12 residues. CDR1 SQVTM and CDR2 ANQGSEA come from the germline V gene. The ends were cut back, 5 bases at V and 0 bases at J, with 8 bases in the middle. The CDR3 region is CSVLGDSYEQYF. The CDR3 DNA follows: TGCAGCGTTCTTGGGGACTCCTACGAGCAGTACTTC.

CDR3 in amino acids: CASSLRPGGTGELFF. The CDR3 DNA reads as TGTGCCAGCAGTTTACGGCCAGGGGGGACCGGGGAGCTGTTTTTT. The V call is TRBV12-3 or TRBV12-4, the J call TRBJ2-2, with D maybe TRBD1 (7 bases). Trimming took off 2 bases at V and 5 bases at J, with 12 bases between the two ends. The CDR3 contains 15 residues.

CDR3 region: CASHGTGSPIVPLSDSQNTGELFF. The DNA for the CDR3 is TGTGCCAGCCACGGAACGGGGTCGCCAATTGTACCTCTCTCCGACTCACAAAACACCGGGGAGCTGTTTTTT. The chain carries TRBV7-8 and TRBJ2-2, with D tentatively TRBD2 (5 bases). CDR3 length: 24 residues. V lost 8 bases to trimming and J lost 2 bases, with 42 bases between them. From germline, CDR1 is SGHVS and CDR2 FQNEAQ. Using reference TRBV7-8 and TRBJ2-2 for the parts outside the CDR3, the full variable domain is GAGVSQSPRYKVAKRGQDVALRCDPISGHVSLFWYQQALGQGPEFLTYFQNEAQLDKSGLPSDRFFAERPEGSVSTLKIQRTQQEDSAVYLCASHGTGSPIVPLSDSQNTGELFFGEGSRLTVL.

The table lists this clonotype with a few counts. This rearrangement joins TRBV20-1 to TRBJ1-5, with TRBD1 identical over 10 bases. This CDR3 has 15 residues. Germline lookup yields CDR1 DFQATT and CDR2 SNEGSKA (reference sequence). The V and J ends lost 6 bases and 4 bases, in that order; junction bases with no gene match: 9. The CDR3: CSALPGQGWNQPQHF. The CDR3 DNA reads TGCAGTGCATTACCGGGACAGGGGTGGAATCAGCCCCAGCATTTT.

The chain recombines TRBV20-1 with TRBJ2-2; D is tentatively TRBD1 or TRBD2 (5 bases each). The CDR3 loop spans 15 amino acids. V dropped 3 bases and J dropped 5 bases, with 16 bases sitting between them. Germline V CDR1 and CDR2: DFQATT, SNEGSKA (reference sequence). The DNA for the CDR3 is TGCAGTGCTAGCGGTGGGACGGATTGGACCGGGGAGCTGTTTTTT. Translating gives CSASGGTDWTGELFF.

This clonotype was detected a few times. The chain uses TRBV24-1 and TRBJ1-1; D uncertain. The V end was cut by 4 bases, the J end by 1 base, with 15 bases between. In germline, CDR1 is KGHDR, CDR2 SFDVKD. The CDR3 is made up of 16 amino acids. The DNA of the CDR3 is TGTGCCACCAGTGACTCCCAGGTAGGGAGGAACACTGAAGCTTTCTTT. As protein: CATSDSQVGRNTEAFF.

The rearrangement links TRBV29-1 to TRBJ1-1; TRBD1 agrees at 8 bases. V lost 0 bases, J lost 8 bases, and 11 bases stayed unmatched. This CDR3 comprises 15 residues. Germline V lookup: CDR1 SQVTM, CDR2 ANQGSEA. The CDR3 loop reads CSVEERGSGTGEAFF. In DNA form, the CDR3 reads TGCAGCGTTGAAGAAAGGGGGTCCGGGACAGGAGAAGCTTTCTTT.

This clonotype was found a few times. The chain links TRBV20-1 to TRBJ2-1, with TRBD2 matching 10 bases. V gave up 6 bases and J gave up 8 bases; unmatched junction bases: 7. CDR1 DFQATT and CDR2 SNEGSKA come from the germline V gene (reference sequence). This CDR3 contains 13 residues. CDR3 DNA sequence: TGCAGTGCGCCCGGGACTAGCGTTCATGAGCAGTTCTTC. As protein: CSAPGTSVHEQFF.

The genes are TRBV24-1 and TRBJ2-1; 10 bases are shared with TRBD2. The CDR3 is 14 amino acids. J lost 15 bases, V lost 6 bases, and 13 bases had no gene match. Germline V CDR1 and CDR2: KGHDR, SFDVKD. As DNA, the CDR3 is TGTGCCACCAGTAGGGAAGCGGGAGGGCCGGTTCGGTTCTTC. This encodes CATSREAGGPVRFF.

This sequence joins TRBV6-2 or TRBV6-3 and TRBJ2-1, with 8 bases lining up with TRBD2. This CDR3 region has 18 residues. J gave up 6 bases and V 5 bases, and 18 bases lay outside the gene matches. The V gene's germline CDR1 is MNHEY and CDR2 SVGEGT. The CDR3 loop is CASSPPRPSSGTLNEQFF. For the CDR3, the DNA is TGTGCCAGCAGTCCCCCGCGGCCAAGTAGCGGGACCCTCAATGAGCAGTTCTTC.